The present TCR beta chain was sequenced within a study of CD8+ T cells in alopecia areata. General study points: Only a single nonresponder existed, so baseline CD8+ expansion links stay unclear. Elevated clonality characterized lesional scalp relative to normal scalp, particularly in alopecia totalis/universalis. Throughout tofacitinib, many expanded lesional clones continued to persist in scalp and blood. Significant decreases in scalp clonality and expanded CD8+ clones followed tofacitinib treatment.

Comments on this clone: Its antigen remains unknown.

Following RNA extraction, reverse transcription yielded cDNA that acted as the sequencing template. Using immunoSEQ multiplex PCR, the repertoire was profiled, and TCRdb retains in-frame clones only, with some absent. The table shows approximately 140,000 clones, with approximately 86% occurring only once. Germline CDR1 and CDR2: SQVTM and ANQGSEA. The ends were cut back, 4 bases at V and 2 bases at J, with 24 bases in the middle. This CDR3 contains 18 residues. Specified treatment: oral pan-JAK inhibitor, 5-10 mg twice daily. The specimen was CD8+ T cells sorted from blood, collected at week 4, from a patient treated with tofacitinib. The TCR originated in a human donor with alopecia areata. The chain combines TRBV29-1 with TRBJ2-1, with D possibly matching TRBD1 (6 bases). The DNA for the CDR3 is TGCAGCGTTGTAGGTGTGTGGGACACGAAATTTACCTACAATGAGCAGTTCTTC. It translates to CSVVGVWDTKFTYNEQFF.